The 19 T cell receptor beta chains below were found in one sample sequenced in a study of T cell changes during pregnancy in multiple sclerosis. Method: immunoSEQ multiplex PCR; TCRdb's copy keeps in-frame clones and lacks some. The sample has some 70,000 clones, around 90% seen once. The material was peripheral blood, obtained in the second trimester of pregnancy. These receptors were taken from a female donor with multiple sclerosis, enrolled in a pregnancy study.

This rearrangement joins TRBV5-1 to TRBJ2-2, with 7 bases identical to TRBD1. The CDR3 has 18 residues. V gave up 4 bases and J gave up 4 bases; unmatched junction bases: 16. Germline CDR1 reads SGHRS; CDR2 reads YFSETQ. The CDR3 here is CASSLKIGGQISTGELFF. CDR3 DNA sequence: TGCGCCAGCAGCCTCAAAATTGGGGGACAGATCTCCACCGGGGAGCTGTTTTTT.

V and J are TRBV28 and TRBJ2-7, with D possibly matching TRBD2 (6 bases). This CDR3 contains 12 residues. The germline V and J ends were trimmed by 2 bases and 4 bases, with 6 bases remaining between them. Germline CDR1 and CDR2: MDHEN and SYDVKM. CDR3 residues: CASSLGGYEQYF. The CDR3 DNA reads TGTGCCAGCAGTTTAGGGGGGTACGAGCAGTACTTC.

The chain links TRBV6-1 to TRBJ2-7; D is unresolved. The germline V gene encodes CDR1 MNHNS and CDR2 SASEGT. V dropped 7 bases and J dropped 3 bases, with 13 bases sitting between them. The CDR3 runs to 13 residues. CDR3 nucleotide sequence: TGTGCCAGCACAGGAATGGCCCACTACGAGCAGTACTTC. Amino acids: CASTGMAHYEQYF.

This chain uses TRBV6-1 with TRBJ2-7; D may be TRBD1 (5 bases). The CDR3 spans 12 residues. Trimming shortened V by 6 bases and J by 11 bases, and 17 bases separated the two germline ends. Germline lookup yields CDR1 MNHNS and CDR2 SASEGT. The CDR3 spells CASSLIQRGKYF. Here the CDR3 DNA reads TGTGCCAGCAGCCTCATCCAAAGGGGCAAGTACTTC.

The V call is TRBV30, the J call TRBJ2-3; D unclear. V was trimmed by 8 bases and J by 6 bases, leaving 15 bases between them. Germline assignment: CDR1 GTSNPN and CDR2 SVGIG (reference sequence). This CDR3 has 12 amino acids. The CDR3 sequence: CAASLAGDTQYF. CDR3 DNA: TGTGCCGCCAGCTTGGCAGGCGATACGCAGTATTTT.

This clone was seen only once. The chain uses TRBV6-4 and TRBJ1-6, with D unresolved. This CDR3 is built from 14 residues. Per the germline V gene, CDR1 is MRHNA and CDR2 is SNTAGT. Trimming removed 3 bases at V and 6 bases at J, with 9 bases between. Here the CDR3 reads CASSEGMGNSPLHF. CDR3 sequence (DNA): TGTGCCAGCAGTGAGGGCATGGGTAATTCACCCCTCCACTTT.

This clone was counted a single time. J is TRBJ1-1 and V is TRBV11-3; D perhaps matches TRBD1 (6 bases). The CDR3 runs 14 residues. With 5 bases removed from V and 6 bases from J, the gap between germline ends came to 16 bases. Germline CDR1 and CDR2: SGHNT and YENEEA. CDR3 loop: CASSRGDRQSEAFF. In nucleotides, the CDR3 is TGTGCCAGCAGCCGGGGCGACAGGCAGTCTGAAGCTTTCTTT.

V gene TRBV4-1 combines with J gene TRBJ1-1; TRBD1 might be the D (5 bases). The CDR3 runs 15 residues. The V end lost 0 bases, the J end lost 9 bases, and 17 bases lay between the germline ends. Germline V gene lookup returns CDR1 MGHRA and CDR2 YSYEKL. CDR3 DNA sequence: TGCGCCAGCAGCCAAGATCGGGCAGTGGGGGGGAAAGCTTTCTTT. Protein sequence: CASSQDRAVGGKAFF.

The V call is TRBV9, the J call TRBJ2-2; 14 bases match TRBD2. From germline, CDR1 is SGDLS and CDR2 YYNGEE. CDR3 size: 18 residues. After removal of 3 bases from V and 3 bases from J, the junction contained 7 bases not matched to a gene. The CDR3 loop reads CASSGGTSGGRYTGELFF. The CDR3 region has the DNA TGTGCCAGCAGCGGGGGGACTAGCGGGGGCCGATACACCGGGGAGCTGTTTTTT.

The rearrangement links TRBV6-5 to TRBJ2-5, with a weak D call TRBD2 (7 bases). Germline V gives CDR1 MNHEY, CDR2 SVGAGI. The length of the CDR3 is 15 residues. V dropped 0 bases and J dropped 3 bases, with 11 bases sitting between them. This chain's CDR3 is CASSYSQGTKETQYF. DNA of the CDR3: TGTGCCAGCAGTTACTCGCAGGGGACTAAAGAGACCCAGTACTTC.

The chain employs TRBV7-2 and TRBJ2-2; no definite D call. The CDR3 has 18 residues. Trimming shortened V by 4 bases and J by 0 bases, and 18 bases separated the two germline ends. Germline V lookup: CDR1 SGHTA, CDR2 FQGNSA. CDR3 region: CASSSSLLRSANTGELFF. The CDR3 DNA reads TGTGCCAGCAGCTCCTCCTTACTACGGTCGGCGAACACCGGGGAGCTGTTTTTT.

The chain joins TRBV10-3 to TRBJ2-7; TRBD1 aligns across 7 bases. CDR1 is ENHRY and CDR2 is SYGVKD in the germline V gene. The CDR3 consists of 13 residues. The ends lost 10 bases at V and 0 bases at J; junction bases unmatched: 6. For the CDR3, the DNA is TGTGCCAACAAACGACAGGGCTCCTACGAGCAGTACTTC. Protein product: CANKRQGSYEQYF.

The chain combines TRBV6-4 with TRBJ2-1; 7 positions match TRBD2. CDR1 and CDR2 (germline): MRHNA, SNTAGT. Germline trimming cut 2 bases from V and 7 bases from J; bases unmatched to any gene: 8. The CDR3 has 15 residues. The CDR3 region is CASSDTSGETNEQFF. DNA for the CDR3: TGTGCCAGCAGTGACACCAGCGGGGAAACGAATGAGCAGTTCTTC.

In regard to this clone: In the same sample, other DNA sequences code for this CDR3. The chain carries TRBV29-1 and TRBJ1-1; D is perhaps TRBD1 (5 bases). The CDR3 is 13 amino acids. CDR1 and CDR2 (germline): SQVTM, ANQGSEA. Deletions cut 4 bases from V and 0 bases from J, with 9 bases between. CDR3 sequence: CSVGGLLNTEAFF. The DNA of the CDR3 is TGCAGCGTTGGGGGACTGTTGAACACTGAAGCTTTCTTT.

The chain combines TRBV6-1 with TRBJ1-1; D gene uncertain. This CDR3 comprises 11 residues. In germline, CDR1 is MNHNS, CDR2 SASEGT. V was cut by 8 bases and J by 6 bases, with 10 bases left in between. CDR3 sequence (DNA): TGTGCCAGCGGCAGAAGCGCTGAAGCTTTCTTT. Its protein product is CASGRSAEAFF.

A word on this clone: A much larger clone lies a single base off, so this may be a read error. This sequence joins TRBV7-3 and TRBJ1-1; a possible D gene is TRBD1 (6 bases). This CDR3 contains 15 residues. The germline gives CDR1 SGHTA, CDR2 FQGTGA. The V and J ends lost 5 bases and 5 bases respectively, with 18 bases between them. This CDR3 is CASSKTGGPRTEAFF. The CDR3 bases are TGTGCCAGCAGCAAGACAGGCGGGCCGAGAACTGAAGCTTTCTTT. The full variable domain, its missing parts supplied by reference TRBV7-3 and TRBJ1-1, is GAGVSQTPSNKVTEKGKYVELRCDPISGHTALYWYRQSLGQGPEFLIYFQGTGAADDSGLPNDRFFAVRPEGSVSTLKIQRTERGDSAVYLCASSKTGGPRTEAFFGQGTRLTVV.

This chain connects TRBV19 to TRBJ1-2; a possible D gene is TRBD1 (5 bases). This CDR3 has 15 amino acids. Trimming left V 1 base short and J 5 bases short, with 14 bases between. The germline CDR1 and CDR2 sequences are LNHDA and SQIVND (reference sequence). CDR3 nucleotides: TGTGCCAGTAGTATAGGACAGCTCGGCGGTTATGGCTACACCTTC. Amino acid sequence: CASSIGQLGGYGYTF.

The CDR3 is CASSLRARPKMNTEAFF. The CDR3 DNA reads as TGTGCCAGCAGCTTGAGGGCACGGCCAAAGATGAACACTGAAGCTTTCTTT. This chain connects TRBV7-8 to TRBJ1-1, with unresolved D. The CDR3 extends over 17 amino acids. Trimming shortened V by 3 bases and J by 0 bases, and 17 bases separated the two germline ends. The germline V gene encodes CDR1 SGHVS and CDR2 FQNEAQ.

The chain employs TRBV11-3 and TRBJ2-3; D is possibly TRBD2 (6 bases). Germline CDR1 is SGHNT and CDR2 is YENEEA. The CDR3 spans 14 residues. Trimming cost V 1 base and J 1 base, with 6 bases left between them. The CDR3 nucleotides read TGTGCCAGCAGCTTAGGCGGGGGCACAGATACGCAGTATTTT. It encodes CASSLGGGTDTQYF.